This TCR beta chain comes out of a study of technical replicates of blood from several donors. TCRdb's table, derived via immunoSEQ multiplex PCR, lists solely in-frame clones and lacks some. The table has more than 65,000 clones, about nine tenths seen once; the top ten hold 0.3% to 0.45%. This receptor was taken from a human donor in good health. What was sequenced was T cells isolated from PBMCs.

CDR3 in DNA: TGCGCCAGCAGCTCGGGACAGGGGTCGGATACGCAGTATTTT. This gives the protein CASSSGQGSDTQYF. The rearrangement uses TRBV5-1 and TRBJ2-3; 10 positions agree with TRBD1. CDR3 length: 14 amino acids. The germline gives CDR1 SGHRS, CDR2 YFSETQ. V trimming: 3 bases; J trimming: 6 bases; junction bases outside the gene matches: 4.